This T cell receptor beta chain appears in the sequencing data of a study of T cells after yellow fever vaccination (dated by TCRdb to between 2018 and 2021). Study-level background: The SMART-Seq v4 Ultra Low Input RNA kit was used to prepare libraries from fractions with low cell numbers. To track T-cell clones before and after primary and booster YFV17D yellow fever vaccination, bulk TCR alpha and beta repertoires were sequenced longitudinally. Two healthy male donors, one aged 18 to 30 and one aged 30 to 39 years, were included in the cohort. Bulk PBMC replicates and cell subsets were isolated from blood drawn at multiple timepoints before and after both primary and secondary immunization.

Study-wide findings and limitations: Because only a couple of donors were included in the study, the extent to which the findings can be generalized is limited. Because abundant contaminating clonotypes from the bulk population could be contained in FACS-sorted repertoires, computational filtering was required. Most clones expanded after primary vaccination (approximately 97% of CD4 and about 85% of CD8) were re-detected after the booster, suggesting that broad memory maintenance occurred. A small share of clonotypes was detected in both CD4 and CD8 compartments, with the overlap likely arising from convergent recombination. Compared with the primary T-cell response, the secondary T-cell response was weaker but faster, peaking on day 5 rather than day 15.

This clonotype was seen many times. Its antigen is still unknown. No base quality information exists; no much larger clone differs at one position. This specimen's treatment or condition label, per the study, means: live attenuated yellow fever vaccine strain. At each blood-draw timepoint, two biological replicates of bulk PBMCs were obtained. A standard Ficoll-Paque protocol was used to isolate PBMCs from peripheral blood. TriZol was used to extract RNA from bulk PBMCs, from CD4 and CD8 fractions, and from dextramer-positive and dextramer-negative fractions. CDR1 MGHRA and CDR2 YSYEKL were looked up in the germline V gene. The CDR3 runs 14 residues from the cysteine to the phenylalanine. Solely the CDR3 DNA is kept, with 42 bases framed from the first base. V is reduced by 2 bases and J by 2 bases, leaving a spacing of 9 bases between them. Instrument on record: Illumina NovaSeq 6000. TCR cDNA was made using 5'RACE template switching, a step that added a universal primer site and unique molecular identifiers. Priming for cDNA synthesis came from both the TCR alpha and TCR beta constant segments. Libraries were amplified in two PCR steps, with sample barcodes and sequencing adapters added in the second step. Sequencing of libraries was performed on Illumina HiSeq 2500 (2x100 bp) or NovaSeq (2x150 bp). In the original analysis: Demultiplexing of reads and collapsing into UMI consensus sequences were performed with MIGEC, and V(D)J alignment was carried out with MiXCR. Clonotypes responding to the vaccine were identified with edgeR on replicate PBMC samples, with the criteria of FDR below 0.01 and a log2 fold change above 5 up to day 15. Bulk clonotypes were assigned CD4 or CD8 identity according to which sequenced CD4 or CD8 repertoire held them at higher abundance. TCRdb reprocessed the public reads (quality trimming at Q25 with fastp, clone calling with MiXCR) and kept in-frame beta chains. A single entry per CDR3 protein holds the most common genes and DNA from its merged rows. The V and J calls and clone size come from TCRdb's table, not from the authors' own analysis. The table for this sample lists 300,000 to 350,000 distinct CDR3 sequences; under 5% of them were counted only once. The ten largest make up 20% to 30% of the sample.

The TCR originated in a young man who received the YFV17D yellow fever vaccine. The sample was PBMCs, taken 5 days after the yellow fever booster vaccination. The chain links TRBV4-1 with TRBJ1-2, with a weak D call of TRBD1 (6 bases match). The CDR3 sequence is CASSQNRENYGYTF. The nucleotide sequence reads TGCGCCAGCAGCCAAAACAGGGAGAACTATGGCTACACCTTC.